The following is a T cell receptor beta chain sequence with its context. The data are from a study of identical twins. In TCRdb, the 5' RACE reads were re-called with MiXCR into one record per CDR3 protein. Among 600,000 to 800,000 distinct CDR3 sequences, about 20% were seen once, and the ten largest hold around 4.5%. Germline V lookup: CDR1 DFQATT, CDR2 SNEGSKA (reference sequence). The CDR3 length is 16 residues. With V trimmed by 0 bases and J by 6 bases, 8 bases remained unmatched. This sample was also put to use in a study of T cells expressing NK-cell markers. That paper notes: For a handful of donors, these clonotypes were likewise the leading ones in the CD3+CD56-NKG2C+ fraction.

Sequencing used PBMCs. This chain uses TRBV20-1 with TRBJ2-2, with 9 bases aligning to TRBD2. This receptor was identified in a woman between 18 and 30 years old in good health. The DNA of the CDR3 is TGCAGTGCTAGAGACCACCGAGCGGGGGGATCCGGGGAGCTGTTTTTT. Its protein is CSARDHRAGGSGELFF.